The present T cell receptor (beta chain) was sequenced within a study of metastatic and nonmetastatic thyroid tumors. Every patient underwent thyroid surgery untreated. TCRdb used MiXCR to call clones anew from the PCR reads. The sample shows tens of thousands of clones, around 14% of them seen only once. Many counts were recorded for this clone. This CDR3 comprises 15 residues. Trimming left V 8 bases short and J 0 bases short, with 14 bases between. Per germline, CDR1 MNHEY and CDR2 SMNVEV (reference sequence). The V gene is TRBV27, the J gene TRBJ2-1, with D tentatively TRBD1 or TRBD2 (6 bases each). The sequencing sample was made of blood. The TCR originated in a male donor with papillary thyroid cancer or a benign thyroid nodule (not recorded which). Some clones in this sample may be carry-over from other donors' samples. This CDR3 is CASGLGGSSYNEQFF. CDR3 DNA: TGTGCCAGCGGGTTAGGGGGGAGCTCCTACAATGAGCAGTTCTTC.